This T cell receptor (beta chain) is from a study of blood T cell repertoires in COVID-19. Study-wide background: Some COVID-19 samples were acute and others convalescent; all came from the United States, Italy and Spain. Sources were T cells, B-cell-depleted T cells, or PBMCs; the material itself was cDNA or gDNA.

In the authors' workflow: How many nucleated cells were present was estimated from reference gene primer amplification. Here immunoSEQ multiplex PCR was the method, and the copy in TCRdb shows in-frame clones only, minus some. The D gene and trimming were derived from the DNA, and the V and J assignments and clone size from that table. The sample has approximately 400,000 clones, about 89% seen once. The CDR3 totals 14 residues. Germline loops: CDR1 MNHEY, CDR2 SVGAGI. V gave up 6 bases and J gave up 2 bases, with 12 bases separating them. V usage is TRBV6-5 and J usage is TRBJ2-3; no clear D gene. Sequencing input: peripheral blood. This TCR was sampled from a middle-aged man with acute or convalescent COVID-19. The CDR3 sequence: CASSHSPNTDTQYF. The CDR3 nucleotides read TGTGCCAGCAGCCATTCCCCTAACACAGATACGCAGTATTTT.